Shown below are 3 T cell receptor beta chains from a single sample sequenced in a study of blood T cell repertoires in COVID-19. The table came from immunoSEQ multiplex PCR; TCRdb's copy has only in-frame clones and leaves some out. The sample has 100,000 or so clones, about 80% seen once. The sequencing sample was made of peripheral blood. The receptors originated from a man aged 70 or older with active or convalescent COVID-19.

This clone was detected many times. V usage is TRBV19 and J usage is TRBJ1-1, with 10 bases matching TRBD1. From germline, CDR1 is LNHDA and CDR2 SQIVND (reference sequence). This CDR3 has 16 residues. The V segment lost 6 bases and the J segment 3 bases; nucleotides outside the gene matches: 10. The CDR3 reads CASRDRTGGSYTEAFF. CDR3 sequence (DNA): TGTGCCAGTAGGGACCGGACAGGGGGTTCGTACACTGAAGCTTTCTTT.

This CDR3 reads CASHQGEYSEAFF. The CDR3 region has the DNA TGTGCCAGTCATCAGGGGGAGTACTCTGAAGCTTTCTTT. This chain connects TRBV7-9 to TRBJ1-1, with TRBD1 matching over 7 bases. V shed 9 bases, J shed 6 bases, and the junction held 10 bases outside the gene matches. CDR1 is SEHNR and CDR2 is FQNEAQ in the germline V gene (reference sequence). This CDR3 comprises 13 residues.

The V and J genes are TRBV5-1 and TRBJ2-7; TRBD1 matches 8 bases. The length of the CDR3 is 14 residues. V lost 0 bases, J lost 3 bases, and 2 bases stayed unmatched. Germline-derived CDR1 and CDR2 are SGHRS and YFSETQ. The CDR3 spells CASSLGQGNYEQYF. The CDR3 bases are TGCGCCAGCAGCTTGGGACAGGGGAACTACGAGCAGTACTTC. Together with reference TRBV5-1 and TRBJ2-7, the CDR3 gives the full variable domain: KAGVTQTPRYLIKTRGQQVTLSCSPISGHRSVSWYQQTPGQGLQFLFEYFSETQRNKGNFPGRFSGRQFSNSRSEMNVSTLELGDSALYLCASSLGQGNYEQYFGPGTRLTVT.